These 13 T cell receptor beta chains were all obtained from the same sample, sequenced in a study of T cells after yellow fever vaccination (dated by TCRdb to between 2017 and 2020). The sample's treatment or condition label, decoded: live attenuated yellow fever vaccine strain. Library generation was performed with 5' RACE. For sequencing, an Illumina HiSeq 2500 was employed. TCRdb reprocessing: public reads trimmed at Q25 with fastp, clones called with MiXCR, in-frame beta chains kept. All rows with the same CDR3 protein become a single entry with the most common DNA and genes. Across this sample there are about 350,000 distinct CDR3 sequences, with around 8.1% seen only once. Of the sample, approximately 15% is held by the ten largest clones. This sample comprised PBMCs, obtained more than 40 days after the first yellow fever vaccination. These receptor sequences come from a man aged 18 to 35 who received the YFV17D yellow fever vaccine.

This clonotype appeared a few times. The genes are TRBV18 and TRBJ2-7; 7 bases match TRBD1. The length of the CDR3 is 15 residues. Germline CDR1 is KGHSH and CDR2 is LQKENI. J gave up 8 bases and V 3 bases, and 13 bases lay outside the gene matches. Here the CDR3 reads CASSPDQVTGFKQYF. The CDR3 DNA sequence: TGTGCCAGCTCACCCGACCAGGTGACAGGGTTCAAGCAGTACTTC.

This clonotype was seen a few times. The chain joins TRBV6-6 to TRBJ2-2; D not certain. Germline V gives CDR1 MNHNY, CDR2 SVGAGI (reference sequence). The CDR3 extends over 10 amino acids. V was trimmed by 8 bases and J by 6 bases, leaving 4 bases between them. The CDR3 is CASSAGELFF. The DNA for the CDR3 is TGTGCCAGCTCCGCCGGGGAGCTGTTTTTT.

This rearrangement joins TRBV7-9 to TRBJ1-2; TRBD1 matches at 7 bases. CDR1 and CDR2 (germline): SEHNR, FQNEAQ (reference sequence). The junction had 4 bases not matched to a gene; V was cut back by 5 bases and J by 1 base. CDR3 size: 14 residues. CDR3 protein: CASSKGQFNYGYTF. Written as DNA, the CDR3 is TGTGCCAGCAGCAAGGGACAGTTTAACTATGGCTACACCTTC.

J is TRBJ2-2 and V is TRBV10-3, with no clear D. Trimming left V 6 bases short and J 0 bases short, with 17 bases between. This CDR3 contains 17 residues. The germline V gene encodes CDR1 ENHRY and CDR2 SYGVKD. The CDR3 is CAIRDHLGTSNTGELFF. DNA for the CDR3: TGTGCCATCAGGGACCATCTAGGCACGTCGAACACCGGGGAGCTGTTTTTT.

The table lists this clonotype with a few counts. This chain links TRBV29-1 with TRBJ2-2; D is perhaps TRBD1 (6 bases). V was trimmed by 3 bases and J by 2 bases, leaving 10 bases between them. The CDR3 loop spans 14 amino acids. Germline loops: CDR1 SQVTM, CDR2 ANQGSEA. Here the CDR3 reads CSVEGAVNTGELFF. CDR3 nucleotide sequence: TGCAGCGTTGAGGGGGCGGTTAACACCGGGGAGCTGTTTTTT.

This clonotype was observed a handful of times. V and J are TRBV12-3 or TRBV12-4 and TRBJ2-4; TRBD1 matches at 7 bases. The V and J ends lost 6 bases and 0 bases, in that order; junction bases with no gene match: 14. This CDR3 comprises 18 residues. The CDR3 here is CASSPDRAAMRAKNIQYF. CDR3 sequence (DNA): TGTGCCAGCAGCCCAGACAGGGCGGCTATGCGAGCCAAAAACATTCAGTACTTC.

There are many counts of this clonotype. The chain combines TRBV28 with TRBJ2-5, with D perhaps assigned TRBD1 or TRBD2 (5 bases each). Looked up from germline, CDR1 is MDHEN and CDR2 is SYDVKM. The length of the CDR3 is 15 residues. Trimming removed 3 bases at V and 2 bases at J, with 13 bases between. The CDR3 nucleotides are TGTGCCAGCAGTTTCAGGGAGATCGGTCAAGAGACCCAGTACTTC. Translation: CASSFREIGQETQYF. The full variable domain, completed using reference TRBV28 and TRBJ2-5, is DVKVTQSSRYLVKRTGEKVFLECVQDMDHENMFWYRQDPGLGLRLIYFSYDVKMKEKGDIPEGYSVSREKKERFSLILESASTNQTSMYLCASSFREIGQETQYFGPGTRLLVL.

This clonotype appeared a few times. For the CDR3, the DNA is TGTGCCAGCAGTGCCGGGTATTCACCCCTCCACTTT. Protein product: CASSAGYSPLHF. V usage is TRBV27 and J usage is TRBJ1-6; D unresolved. In germline, CDR1 is MNHEY, CDR2 SMNVEV (reference sequence). The CDR3 covers 12 residues. V gave up 5 bases and J gave up 8 bases, with 7 bases separating them.

The chain carries TRBV21-1 and TRBJ2-7; the table calls TRBD2, which could not be checked here. TRBV21-1 is a documented pseudogene. The CDR3 has 16 residues. CDR3 region: CASSKSFKASNCEQYV. The CDR3 DNA follows: TGTGCCAGCAGCAAATCTTTTAAGGCTAGCAACTGCGAGCAGTACGTC.

The rearrangement links TRBV20-1 to TRBJ2-6; 13 nucleotides agree with TRBD2. Germline values: CDR1 DFQATT, CDR2 SNEGSKA (reference sequence). This CDR3 region has 16 residues. V lost 4 bases to trimming and J lost 1 base; unmatched junction nucleotides: 1. CDR3 nucleotide sequence: TGCAGTGCTACGACTAGCGGGGGGTCTGGGGCCAACGTCCTGACTTTC. Its translation: CSATTSGGSGANVLTF.

A few counts support this clonotype. The chain combines TRBV4-1 with TRBJ1-1, with unresolved D. The CDR3 runs to 14 residues. V gave up 5 bases and J gave up 3 bases, with 13 bases separating them. CDR1 MGHRA and CDR2 YSYEKL come from the germline V gene. CDR3 loop: CASSSHGRDTEAFF. The CDR3 DNA is TGCGCCAGCAGCAGCCATGGGCGCGACACTGAAGCTTTCTTT.

This clonotype was recorded at least ten times. The rearrangement uses TRBV5-1 and TRBJ1-2; D is uncertain. The CDR3 extends over 14 amino acids. Per the germline V gene, CDR1 is SGHRS and CDR2 is YFSETQ. Between the trimmed V and J ends, which lost 2 bases and 0 bases, there was a span of 8 bases. The CDR3 sequence is CASSFGSSNYGYTF. CDR3 bases: TGCGCCAGCAGCTTCGGCAGCTCTAACTATGGCTACACCTTC.

J is TRBJ2-7 and V is TRBV12-3 or TRBV12-4, with 7 bases aligning to TRBD2. The CDR3 loop spans 11 amino acids. After removal of 8 bases from V and 5 bases from J, the junction contained 3 bases not matched to a gene. CDR3 in amino acids: CASGSGDEQYV. CDR3 sequence (DNA): TGTGCCAGCGGCAGCGGGGACGAGCAGTACGTC.